This is a list of T cell receptor beta chains from one sample in a study of OX40 agonist ivuxolimab in advanced cancers. Produced via immunoSEQ multiplex PCR; TCRdb's table is partial and in-frame only. The sample lists about 62,000 clones; 80% to 95% were seen once. Sample: CD4+ or CD8+ T cells sorted from blood, taken in a trial of the OX40 agonist ivuxolimab. The receptors were sampled from an adult with an advanced solid tumor such as melanoma, head and neck, liver or kidney cancer. The CDR3 runs from the conserved cysteine through the conserved F or W. D genes are given only for firm matches. Size tells how often a clone was seen (once, few, many) or the class of an expanded clone, and some rows leave it out.

CDR3 protein: CASSEIVRANTEAFF
CDR3 DNA: TGTGCCAGCAGTGAAATCGTCCGGGCGAACACTGAAGCTTTCTTT
clone size: -
V gene: TRBV6-1
CDR3 length: 15
D gene: -
J gene: TRBJ1-1

CDR3 protein: CASSVWGRVGNQPQHF
CDR3 DNA: TGTGCCAGCAGTGTCTGGGGCCGGGTAGGCAATCAGCCCCAGCATTTT
clone size: -
V gene: TRBV6-1
CDR3 length: 16
D gene: -
J gene: TRBJ1-5

CDR3 protein: CASSLPTDTQYF
CDR3 DNA: TGTGCCAGCAGCTTACCCACAGATACGCAGTATTTT
clone size: -
V gene: TRBV7-9
CDR3 length: 12
D gene: -
J gene: TRBJ2-3

CDR3 protein: CARSLKWPRQGSLEHF
CDR3 DNA: TGTGCCAGAAGCTTGAAGTGGCCGAGACAGGGTTCTCTTGAGCATTTT
clone size: -
V gene: TRBV5-3
CDR3 length: 16
D gene: TRBD1
J gene: TRBJ1-5

CDR3 protein: CASGETLGYIQYF
CDR3 DNA: TGTGCTAGTGGTGAGACGCTGGGGTACATTCAGTACTTC
clone size: -
V gene: TRBV12-5
CDR3 length: 13
D gene: -
J gene: TRBJ2-4

CDR3 protein: CAKKEGWGDTEAFF
CDR3 DNA: TGTGCCAAGAAAGAGGGATGGGGGGACACTGAAGCTTTCTTT
clone size: once
V gene: TRBV2
CDR3 length: 14
D gene: -
J gene: TRBJ1-1

CDR3 protein: CASSAGVGTGKEQYF
CDR3 DNA: TGTGCCAGTAGTGCGGGGGTCGGGACAGGGAAAGAGCAGTACTTC
clone size: -
V gene: TRBV19
CDR3 length: 15
D gene: TRBD1
J gene: TRBJ2-7

CDR3 protein: CASSLGQRGGLHISEQFF
CDR3 DNA: TGTGCCAGCAGCTTAGGGCAGCGGGGGGGATTACATATTAGTGAGCAGTTCTTC
clone size: -
V gene: TRBV7-6
CDR3 length: 18
D gene: TRBD2
J gene: TRBJ2-1

CDR3 protein: CASSPDPSTSGTPTGELFF
CDR3 DNA: TGTGCCAGCAGCCCAGACCCCTCGACTAGCGGGACACCCACCGGGGAGCTGTTTTTT
clone size: -
V gene: TRBV7-9
CDR3 length: 19
D gene: TRBD2
J gene: TRBJ2-2

CDR3 protein: CASSWTYEKLFF
CDR3 DNA: TGTGCCAGTAGTTGGACCTACGAAAAACTGTTTTTT
clone size: -
V gene: TRBV19
CDR3 length: 12
D gene: -
J gene: TRBJ1-4

CDR3 protein: CASSHHRDTSTDTQYF
CDR3 DNA: TGTGCCAGCAGCCATCACAGGGATACTAGCACAGATACGCAGTATTTT
clone size: -
V gene: TRBV7-6
CDR3 length: 16
D gene: -
J gene: TRBJ2-3

CDR3 protein: CASSLALQAHSGNTIYF
CDR3 DNA: TGTGCCAGCAGCTTAGCGCTACAGGCTCACTCTGGAAACACCATATATTTT
clone size: -
V gene: TRBV7-2
CDR3 length: 17
D gene: -
J gene: TRBJ1-3

CDR3 protein: CASSQWDRGSTGELFF
CDR3 DNA: TGTGCCAGCAGCCAGTGGGACAGGGGTAGCACCGGGGAGCTGTTTTTT
clone size: -
V gene: TRBV7-2
CDR3 length: 16
D gene: TRBD1
J gene: TRBJ2-2

CDR3 protein: CASNPGLAVYEQYF
CDR3 DNA: TGTGCCAGCAACCCGGGACTAGCGGTTTACGAGCAGTACTTC
clone size: -
V gene: TRBV6-5
CDR3 length: 14
D gene: TRBD2
J gene: TRBJ2-7

CDR3 protein: CASSLGSTEAFF
CDR3 DNA: TGTGCCAGCAGCTTGGGCAGCACTGAAGCTTTCTTT
clone size: once
V gene: TRBV5-4
CDR3 length: 12
D gene: -
J gene: TRBJ1-1

CDR3 protein: CASSLGGLDQYF
CDR3 DNA: TGTGCCAGCAGCTTAGGGGGGTTGGACCAGTACTTC
clone size: -
V gene: TRBV7-9
CDR3 length: 12
D gene: -
J gene: TRBJ2-5

CDR3 protein: CASRGGPGTGSIGQIYEQYF
CDR3 DNA: TGTGCCAGCCGGGGGGGGCCCGGGACAGGGTCGATCGGCCAAATCTACGAGCAGTACTTC
clone size: -
V gene: TRBV27
CDR3 length: 20
D gene: -
J gene: TRBJ2-7

CDR3 protein: CASSFWDGGQHYGYTF
CDR3 DNA: TGTGCCAGCAGTTTTTGGGATGGGGGACAACACTATGGCTACACCTTC
clone size: -
V gene: TRBV6-5
CDR3 length: 16
D gene: -
J gene: TRBJ1-2

CDR3 protein: CSVLAGAGELFF
CDR3 DNA: TGCAGCGTTTTGGCGGGAGCCGGGGAGCTGTTTTTT
clone size: -
V gene: TRBV29-1
CDR3 length: 12
D gene: TRBD2
J gene: TRBJ2-2

CDR3 protein: CASSKPITGELFF
CDR3 DNA: TGTGCCAGCAGCAAACCTATTACCGGGGAGCTGTTTTTT
clone size: -
V gene: TRBV9
CDR3 length: 13
D gene: -
J gene: TRBJ2-2

CDR3 protein: CASSVDLNEQFF
CDR3 DNA: TGTGCCAGCAGCGTAGATTTAAATGAGCAGTTCTTC
clone size: large
V gene: TRBV9
CDR3 length: 12
D gene: -
J gene: TRBJ2-1

CDR3 protein: CATTGAEEDTQYF
CDR3 DNA: TGTGCCACCACAGGGGCAGAAGAAGATACGCAGTATTTT
clone size: -
V gene: TRBV6-1
CDR3 length: 13
D gene: TRBD1
J gene: TRBJ2-3

CDR3 protein: CASSLSQKVETQYF
CDR3 DNA: TGTGCCAGCAGCTTGAGCCAAAAAGTGGAAACCCAGTACTTC
clone size: -
V gene: TRBV5-6
CDR3 length: 14
D gene: -
J gene: TRBJ2-5

CDR3 protein: CASSWTRARSYEQYF
CDR3 DNA: TGTGCCAGTAGCTGGACTAGGGCTCGGTCCTACGAGCAGTACTTC
clone size: -
V gene: TRBV19
CDR3 length: 15
D gene: TRBD2
J gene: TRBJ2-7

CDR3 protein: CASSYSLTSYEQYF
CDR3 DNA: TGTGCCAGCAGTTACTCTCTCACTAGCTACGAGCAGTACTTC
clone size: -
V gene: TRBV6-6
CDR3 length: 14
D gene: -
J gene: TRBJ2-7

CDR3 protein: CASSKQGRELFF
CDR3 DNA: TGTGCCAGTAGTAAACAGGGCCGGGAGCTGTTTTTT
clone size: -
V gene: TRBV19
CDR3 length: 12
D gene: -
J gene: TRBJ2-2

CDR3 protein: CAISEQGNEKLFF
CDR3 DNA: TGTGCCATCAGTGAGCAGGGTAATGAAAAACTGTTTTTT
clone size: -
V gene: TRBV10-3
CDR3 length: 13
D gene: -
J gene: TRBJ1-4

CDR3 protein: CASSYGGGSYNEQFF
CDR3 DNA: TGTGCCAGCAGTTACGGGGGGGGGTCCTACAATGAGCAGTTCTTC
clone size: -
V gene: TRBV6-5
CDR3 length: 15
D gene: TRBD2
J gene: TRBJ2-1

CDR3 protein: CSVEGQNTGELFF
CDR3 DNA: TGCAGCGTTGAAGGGCAGAACACCGGGGAGCTGTTTTTT
clone size: -
V gene: TRBV29-1
CDR3 length: 13
D gene: -
J gene: TRBJ2-2

CDR3 protein: CASSGGQINEKLFF
CDR3 DNA: TGTGCCAGCAGCGGGGGACAGATTAATGAAAAACTGTTTTTT
clone size: few
V gene: TRBV9
CDR3 length: 14
D gene: TRBD1
J gene: TRBJ1-4

CDR3 protein: CASSFGAAGDLSYEQYF
CDR3 DNA: TGTGCCAGCAGCTTTGGGGCAGCGGGGGACCTCTCCTACGAGCAGTACTTC
clone size: -
V gene: TRBV7-9
CDR3 length: 17
D gene: TRBD2
J gene: TRBJ2-7

CDR3 protein: CASWTGRDVNYGYTF
CDR3 DNA: TGTGCCAGTTGGACAGGGAGGGACGTAAACTATGGCTACACCTTC
clone size: -
V gene: TRBV19
CDR3 length: 15
D gene: TRBD1
J gene: TRBJ1-2

CDR3 protein: CASTPMGDSNQPQHF
CDR3 DNA: TGTGCCAGCACTCCTATGGGGGATAGCAATCAGCCCCAGCATTTT
clone size: -
V gene: TRBV6-6
CDR3 length: 15
D gene: -
J gene: TRBJ1-5

CDR3 protein: CASSQGDSTNYEQYF
CDR3 DNA: TGTGCCAGCAGCCAGGGGGACAGTACTAACTACGAGCAGTACTTC
clone size: -
V gene: TRBV7-6
CDR3 length: 15
D gene: TRBD1
J gene: TRBJ2-7

CDR3 protein: CASPSGSSYNEQFF
CDR3 DNA: TGTGCCAGCCCAAGCGGGAGTTCCTACAATGAGCAGTTCTTC
clone size: -
V gene: TRBV2
CDR3 length: 14
D gene: TRBD2
J gene: TRBJ2-1

CDR3 protein: CASSLTGNTEAFF
CDR3 DNA: TGTGCCAGCAGTTTGACAGGGAACACTGAAGCTTTCTTT
clone size: once
V gene: TRBV27
CDR3 length: 13
D gene: -
J gene: TRBJ1-1

CDR3 protein: CASSILVGLPNYEQYF
CDR3 DNA: TGTGCCAGTAGTATTCTTGTTGGCCTACCGAACTACGAGCAGTACTTC
clone size: -
V gene: TRBV19
CDR3 length: 16
D gene: -
J gene: TRBJ2-7

CDR3 protein: CASSLGGAQETQYF
CDR3 DNA: TGTGCCAGCAGCTTAGGTGGGGCGCAAGAGACCCAGTACTTC
clone size: -
V gene: TRBV7-9
CDR3 length: 14
D gene: -
J gene: TRBJ2-5

CDR3 protein: CASSSTTSYGYTF
CDR3 DNA: TGTGCCAGCAGCTCGACAACCTCCTATGGCTACACCTTC
clone size: -
V gene: TRBV5-4
CDR3 length: 13
D gene: -
J gene: TRBJ1-2

CDR3 protein: CASTKSGGESEETQYF
CDR3 DNA: TGTGCCAGCACCAAAAGCGGGGGGGAGTCCGAAGAGACCCAGTACTTC
clone size: -
V gene: TRBV9
CDR3 length: 16
D gene: TRBD2
J gene: TRBJ2-5

CDR3 protein: CASSLAERDTGELFF
CDR3 DNA: TGTGCCAGCAGCTTAGCGGAGCGGGACACCGGGGAGCTGTTTTTT
clone size: -
V gene: TRBV7-9
CDR3 length: 15
D gene: -
J gene: TRBJ2-2

CDR3 protein: CASSQDYGFSGNTIYF
CDR3 DNA: TGTGCCAGCAGCCAGGACTACGGGTTCTCTGGAAACACCATATATTTT
clone size: -
V gene: TRBV5-6
CDR3 length: 16
D gene: -
J gene: TRBJ1-3

CDR3 protein: CASSISDGRKYQETQYF
CDR3 DNA: TGTGCCAGTAGTATTAGCGACGGGAGGAAGTACCAAGAGACCCAGTACTTC
clone size: -
V gene: TRBV19
CDR3 length: 17
D gene: TRBD2
J gene: TRBJ2-5

CDR3 protein: CAWSGDYGETQYF
CDR3 DNA: TGTGCCTGGAGTGGAGACTACGGGGAGACCCAGTACTTC
clone size: -
V gene: TRBV30
CDR3 length: 13
D gene: -
J gene: TRBJ2-5

CDR3 protein: CASSSVRGLYTGELFF
CDR3 DNA: TGTGCCAGCTCCTCTGTTAGGGGGCTGTACACCGGGGAGCTGTTTTTT
clone size: -
V gene: TRBV28
CDR3 length: 16
D gene: TRBD1
J gene: TRBJ2-2

CDR3 protein: CASSLIGIGELFF
CDR3 DNA: TGTGCCAGCAGCTTAATTGGTATCGGGGAGCTGTTTTTT
clone size: -
V gene: TRBV7-3
CDR3 length: 13
D gene: -
J gene: TRBJ2-2

CDR3 protein: CASSPALNTEAFF
CDR3 DNA: TGCGCCAGCAGCCCCGCACTGAACACTGAAGCTTTCTTT
clone size: -
V gene: TRBV4-1
CDR3 length: 13
D gene: -
J gene: TRBJ1-1

CDR3 protein: CASSLEGGGYADTQYF
CDR3 DNA: TGCGCCAGCAGCTTGGAAGGCGGGGGATACGCAGATACGCAGTATTTT
clone size: -
V gene: TRBV5-1
CDR3 length: 16
D gene: TRBD2
J gene: TRBJ2-3

CDR3 protein: CSVEFGSGGAGELFF
CDR3 DNA: TGCAGCGTTGAATTTGGTAGCGGGGGGGCCGGGGAGCTGTTTTTT
clone size: -
V gene: TRBV29-1
CDR3 length: 15
D gene: TRBD2
J gene: TRBJ2-2

CDR3 protein: CASSPPLEYQETQYF
CDR3 DNA: TGTGCCAGCAGCCCCCCCCTCGAGTACCAAGAGACCCAGTACTTC
clone size: -
V gene: TRBV13
CDR3 length: 15
D gene: -
J gene: TRBJ2-5

CDR3 protein: CASSLEARGGYEQYF
CDR3 DNA: TGTGCCAGCAGCTTAGAGGCGCGGGGGGGCTACGAGCAGTACTTC
clone size: -
V gene: TRBV7-6
CDR3 length: 15
D gene: TRBD2
J gene: TRBJ2-7